This section outlines one TCR beta chain sequence together with its context. Trimming cost V 0 bases and J 16 bases; bases outside gene matches: 2. The CDR3 has 12 residues. Germline CDR1 reads LNHNV; CDR2 reads YYDKDF (reference sequence). The data derive from a study of T cells in Graves' hyperthyroidism and ophthalmopathy. Turning to the study itself: Peripheral blood draws took place at initial diagnosis, ahead of any treatment.

Graves' hyperthyroidism was deemed stable absent ophthalmopathy progression within 18 months. Uncontrolled infection, other autoimmune disease, pregnancy or lactation led to exclusion. The authors took PBMCs from 10 ml fresh peripheral blood. Researchers took RNA transcripts and amplified the TCR beta CDR3 regions from them. The TCR CDR3 was amplified in a first-round RT-PCR using the HTBI primer set. TCRdb re-analysed the multiplex PCR reads in MiXCR, keeping a single row per CDR3 protein. In the table there are 75,000 to 100,000 distinct CDR3 sequences, roughly half of which are singletons. The receptor's source is a woman between 40 and 50 years old with Graves' hyperthyroidism. The chain employs TRBV15 and TRBJ1-6; 8 nucleotides agree with TRBD1. The sequenced sample consisted of blood. The CDR3 loop is CATSRETGALHF. The CDR3 DNA follows: TGTGCCACCAGCAGAGAGACAGGGGCTCTCCACTTT.